Listed below are T cell receptor beta chains from one sample, sequenced in a study of OX40 agonist ivuxolimab in advanced cancers. This table comes from immunoSEQ multiplex PCR, and its TCRdb copy is limited to in-frame clones, with some not included. In the table there are some 100,000 clones, about 90% of which are singletons. The specimen comprised CD4+ or CD8+ T cells sorted from blood, sampled in a trial of the OX40 agonist ivuxolimab. The source of these receptors is an adult with an advanced solid tumor such as melanoma, head and neck, liver or kidney cancer. The CDR3 runs from the conserved cysteine through the conserved F or W. The D gene is left open where the match is weak. Clone size, where shown, is once, few, many, or a class for clones that have expanded.

size: NA; V: TRBV7-2; D: NA; J: TRBJ2-5; DNA: TGTGCCAGCAGCCGGGGGTTTGTGGGGTCCGGAGAGACCCAGTACTTC; CDR3: CASSRGFVGSGETQYF
size: NA; V: TRBV30; D: NA; J: TRBJ2-5; DNA: TGTGCCTGGAGTGTACGGCTAGATCGGGAGACCCAGTACTTC; CDR3: CAWSVRLDRETQYF
size: once; V: TRBV6-5; D: NA; J: TRBJ1-1; DNA: TGTGCCAGCAGTTACGGGTGGGGAAGTGGGGGCACTGAAGCTTTCTTT; CDR3: CASSYGWGSGGTEAFF
size: NA; V: TRBV6-5; D: NA; J: TRBJ1-3; DNA: TGTGCCAGCAGTTACCAAGGGCTCTCTGGAAACACCATATATTTT; CDR3: CASSYQGLSGNTIYF
size: NA; V: TRBV2; D: TRBD2; J: TRBJ2-7; DNA: TGTGCCAGCAGTCTCGGACTAGCGGGAGTGAACGAGCAGTACTTC; CDR3: CASSLGLAGVNEQYF
size: once; V: TRBV6-6; D: TRBD1; J: TRBJ1-5; DNA: TGTGCCAGCAGTGAGACAGGGCTGGATCAGCCCCAGCATTTT; CDR3: CASSETGLDQPQHF
size: NA; V: TRBV30; D: NA; J: TRBJ1-2; DNA: TGTGCCTGGAGTATCATTACCAGCGGCTATGGCTACACCTTC; CDR3: CAWSIITSGYGYTF
size: NA; V: TRBV6-6; D: TRBD2; J: TRBJ2-5; DNA: TGTGCCAGCAGTTACGCGGGACTAGGGGGAGAGACCCAGTACTTC; CDR3: CASSYAGLGGETQYF
size: NA; V: TRBV15; D: TRBD2; J: TRBJ2-5; DNA: TGTGCCACCAGCAGAGGGGGTCTAGCGGGTACTTTCCAAGAGACCCAGTACTTC; CDR3: CATSRGGLAGTFQETQYF
size: NA; V: TRBV19; D: TRBD2; J: TRBJ2-2; DNA: TGTGCCAGTAGTCTCGGGAGGGGAGGCGCCGGGGAGCTGTTTTTT; CDR3: CASSLGRGGAGELFF
size: NA; V: TRBV7-2; D: NA; J: TRBJ1-4; DNA: TGTGCCAGCAGCTCCTTCGGAATAACAACTAATGAAAAACTGTTTTTT; CDR3: CASSSFGITTNEKLFF
size: once; V: TRBV2; D: NA; J: TRBJ2-5; DNA: TGTGCCAGCAGTTTAGACAGCTCCGAGACCCAGTACTTC; CDR3: CASSLDSSETQYF
size: NA; V: TRBV7-3; D: NA; J: TRBJ2-7; DNA: TGTGCCAGCAGCTCGACCTACGGATCCGAGCAGTACTTC; CDR3: CASSSTYGSEQYF
size: once; V: TRBV4-3; D: NA; J: TRBJ2-1; DNA: TGCGCCAGCAGCCAAGATCATAGGGGCCATGAGCAGTTCTTC; CDR3: CASSQDHRGHEQFF
size: NA; V: TRBV27; D: TRBD1; J: TRBJ2-2; DNA: TGTGCCAGCAGCCGTCGATCGGGACAGTCGAACACCGGGGAGCTGTTTTTT; CDR3: CASSRRSGQSNTGELFF
size: NA; V: TRBV7-2; D: NA; J: TRBJ2-3; DNA: TGTGCCAGCAGCTACCCTTTACGGGCGACGCAGTATTTT; CDR3: CASSYPLRATQYF
size: NA; V: TRBV2; D: NA; J: TRBJ2-3; DNA: TGTGCCAGCAGTACGTTAGGGGAGCAGTATTTT; CDR3: CASSTLGEQYF
size: NA; V: TRBV15; D: NA; J: TRBJ2-2; DNA: TGTGCCACTGACAGAAACACCGGGGAGCTGTTTTTT; CDR3: CATDRNTGELFF
size: NA; V: TRBV25-1; D: NA; J: TRBJ2-5; DNA: TGTGCCAGCAGTGAATTTGGTCCCCAAGAGACCCAGTACTTC; CDR3: CASSEFGPQETQYF
size: NA; V: TRBV6-6; D: NA; J: TRBJ2-7; DNA: TGTGCCAGCAGTTCTGGGGCCTCCTACGAGCAGTACTTC; CDR3: CASSSGASYEQYF
size: NA; V: TRBV30; D: NA; J: TRBJ1-2; DNA: TGTGCCTGGAAGGACTATGGCTACACCTTC; CDR3: CAWKDYGYTF
size: NA; V: TRBV30; D: NA; J: TRBJ1-2; DNA: TGTGCCTGGAGTGTATCCTGGGGGGAAGAGAGCTACACCTTC; CDR3: CAWSVSWGEESYTF
size: NA; V: TRBV21-1; D: NA; J: TRBJ2-5; DNA: TGTGCCAGCATCCCAGGACAAGAGACCCAGTACTTC; CDR3: CASIPGQETQYF
size: NA; V: TRBV5-1; D: NA; J: TRBJ2-7; DNA: TGCGCCAGCAGCCAAGCCCAGGCCTTGGGGGAGCAGTACTTC; CDR3: CASSQAQALGEQYF
size: NA; V: TRBV5-8; D: TRBD2; J: TRBJ2-5; DNA: TGTGCCAGCAGCTACCGGTCACTAGCGGGAACGGCGGAGACCCAGTACTTC; CDR3: CASSYRSLAGTAETQYF
size: NA; V: TRBV2; D: TRBD1; J: TRBJ2-2; DNA: TGTGCCAGCAACTGGGGACAGGGGAACACCGGGGAGCTGTTTTTT; CDR3: CASNWGQGNTGELFF
size: NA; V: TRBV30; D: NA; J: TRBJ2-3; DNA: TGTGCCTGGACTGGTGGGAGCACAGATACGCAGTATTTT; CDR3: CAWTGGSTDTQYF
size: NA; V: TRBV9; D: NA; J: TRBJ2-6; DNA: TGTGCCAGCAGCGCGTCAGGGGTCTCATCTGGGGCCAACGTCCTGACTTTC; CDR3: CASSASGVSSGANVLTF
size: NA; V: TRBV30; D: NA; J: TRBJ1-2; DNA: TGTGCCTGGAGTGTACGGGACAACTATGGCTACACCTTC; CDR3: CAWSVRDNYGYTF
size: NA; V: TRBV19; D: TRBD1; J: TRBJ1-5; DNA: TGTGCCAGTAGTATTCCCCGCGACAGGGGGTTATACTTCGGCAATCAGCCCCAGCATTTT; CDR3: CASSIPRDRGLYFGNQPQHF
size: NA; V: TRBV5-1; D: TRBD2; J: TRBJ2-2; DNA: TGCGCCAGCAGCTCGGCTAGCGGGAGTGCCCCCGGGGAGCTGTTTTTT; CDR3: CASSSASGSAPGELFF
size: NA; V: TRBV19; D: NA; J: TRBJ1-2; DNA: TGTGCCAGTAGTATGGCAGGGATAAACTATGGCTACACCTTC; CDR3: CASSMAGINYGYTF
size: NA; V: TRBV30; D: NA; J: TRBJ2-2; DNA: TGTGCCTGGAGTGTACGGAGTCCCGGGGAGCTGTTTTTT; CDR3: CAWSVRSPGELFF
size: NA; V: TRBV5-5; D: TRBD1; J: TRBJ2-7; DNA: TGTGCCAGCAGCTTGGTAGGGACAGGGCCCTACGAGCAGTACTTC; CDR3: CASSLVGTGPYEQYF
size: NA; V: TRBV7-9; D: TRBD1; J: TRBJ1-3; DNA: TGTGCCAGCAGCCAGGGGGCCACCATATATTTT; CDR3: CASSQGATIYF
size: NA; V: TRBV11-2; D: NA; J: TRBJ1-2; DNA: TGTGCCAGCAGCTTAGTGCGGGCGGGCTACACCTTC; CDR3: CASSLVRAGYTF
size: NA; V: TRBV6-5; D: TRBD1; J: TRBJ2-7; DNA: TGTGCCAGCAGTTACACCGGGACAGGGTACGACGAGCAGTACTTC; CDR3: CASSYTGTGYDEQYF
size: NA; V: TRBV7-9; D: NA; J: TRBJ2-2; DNA: TGTGCCAGCAGCTTCGGGGCAAACACCGGGGAGCTGTTTTTT; CDR3: CASSFGANTGELFF
size: NA; V: TRBV4-1; D: NA; J: TRBJ2-3; DNA: TGCGCCAGCAGCCAAGCCACGGGTGTCGGCACAGATACGCAGTATTTT; CDR3: CASSQATGVGTDTQYF
size: NA; V: TRBV7-2; D: NA; J: TRBJ1-3; DNA: TGTGCCAGCAGCCCGGTTGTCTCTGGAAACACCATATATTTT; CDR3: CASSPVVSGNTIYF
size: once; V: TRBV30; D: NA; J: TRBJ1-1; DNA: TGTGCCTGGAGTTTCGGGGGCGCGGGCACTGAAGCTTTCTTT; CDR3: CAWSFGGAGTEAFF
size: NA; V: TRBV6-1; D: TRBD1; J: TRBJ1-5; DNA: TGTGCCAGCCGGGACAGCATTTGGGTCCAGCCCCAGCATTTT; CDR3: CASRDSIWVQPQHF
size: NA; V: TRBV18; D: NA; J: TRBJ1-5; DNA: TGTGCCAGCTCACGAGCGCCCAGGGCGACCAATCAGCCCCAGCATTTT; CDR3: CASSRAPRATNQPQHF
size: NA; V: TRBV19; D: TRBD1; J: TRBJ1-2; DNA: TGTGCCACCAAGGGACAGGGGATCGATGGCTACACCTTC; CDR3: CATKGQGIDGYTF
size: NA; V: TRBV11-2; D: NA; J: TRBJ1-1; DNA: TGTGCCAGCAGCTTAGAGTTCGGGAAGCTGAACACTGAAGCTTTCTTT; CDR3: CASSLEFGKLNTEAFF
size: NA; V: TRBV7-2; D: TRBD2; J: TRBJ2-3; DNA: TGTGCCAGCAGCCTGACCGGGACTATACTCACAGATACGCAGTATTTT; CDR3: CASSLTGTILTDTQYF
size: NA; V: TRBV5-6; D: NA; J: TRBJ2-6; DNA: TGTGCCAGCAGCTCACTGACCGTTTGGGACTCTGGGGCCAACGTCCTGACTTTC; CDR3: CASSSLTVWDSGANVLTF
size: NA; V: TRBV7-3; D: NA; J: TRBJ2-1; DNA: TGTGCCAGCAGCTTAAACGGGCCCTCCTACAATGAGCAGTTCTTC; CDR3: CASSLNGPSYNEQFF
size: NA; V: TRBV4-2; D: NA; J: TRBJ1-2; DNA: TGTGCCAGCAGCCCTGGGAGGGTAAGGGACTATGGCTACACCTTC; CDR3: CASSPGRVRDYGYTF
size: NA; V: TRBV6-5; D: NA; J: TRBJ2-7; DNA: TGTGCCAGCAGCCGCGGGTCTCCTGGTTCCTACGAGCAGTACTTC; CDR3: CASSRGSPGSYEQYF